Below, 8 T cell receptor beta chains from the same sample are listed, as sequenced in a study of preoperative IRX-2 immunotherapy in early breast cancer. The treatment: preoperative locoregional IRX-2 cytokine immunotherapy. Only in-frame clones appear in the TCRdb table, and some are missing; sequencing was by immunoSEQ multiplex PCR. Among tens of thousands of clones listed, around 95% were seen once. Sequencing was performed on tumor tissue, taken after IRX-2 immunotherapy. The receptors originated from a human donor with breast cancer.

DNA of the CDR3: TGTGCCAGCTCACTAGCCGTCGGGGACACTGAAGCTTTCTTT. This translates into CASSLAVGDTEAFF. The genes are TRBV18 and TRBJ1-1; D is ambiguous. Germline assignment: CDR1 KGHSH and CDR2 LQKENI. Trimming removed 4 bases from V and 3 bases from J, with 12 bases in between. CDR3 length: 14 residues.

V gene TRBV5-1 combines with J gene TRBJ1-6; no clear D gene. CDR3 length: 17 residues. The germline gives CDR1 SGHRS, CDR2 YFSETQ. V dropped 0 bases and J dropped 7 bases, with 17 bases sitting between them. CDR3 nucleotides: TGCGCCAGCAGCTTGGCCATCAGTCTGGGCCGGAATTCACCCCTCCACTTT. This translates into CASSLAISLGRNSPLHF.

The CDR3 DNA is TGCGCCAGCAGCTTGGGTCCAGTGGGGCTGAACACTGAAGCTTTCTTT. Amino acids: CASSLGPVGLNTEAFF. This sequence joins TRBV5-1 and TRBJ1-1, with TRBD1 as a possible D gene (5 bases). V was shortened by 0 bases and J by 0 bases, with 12 bases between the two germline ends. Germline V gene data show CDR1 as SGHRS and CDR2 as YFSETQ. This CDR3 has 16 residues.

J is TRBJ2-1 and V is TRBV7-2; 15 bases fit TRBD2. The J segment lost 10 bases and the V segment lost 4 bases, leaving 2 bases of the junction unmatched. Germline values: CDR1 SGHTA, CDR2 FQGNSA. This CDR3 region has 14 residues. CDR3 sequence reads: CASSSGLAGGEQFF. In DNA, the CDR3 is TGTGCCAGCAGCTCGGGACTAGCGGGAGGAGAGCAGTTCTTC.

About this clone: The same CDR3 arises from other DNA sequences in this sample as well. The chain couples TRBV27 to TRBJ1-3; D gene unclear. Deletions cut 3 bases from V and 1 base from J, with 7 bases between. In germline, CDR1 is MNHEY, CDR2 SMNVEV (reference sequence). CDR3 length: 14 residues. The CDR3: CASSLSGSGNTIYF. CDR3 DNA: TGTGCCAGCAGTTTGAGCGGGTCTGGAAACACCATATATTTT.

This sequence joins TRBV10-3 and TRBJ2-3; D is possibly TRBD2 (5 bases). From germline, CDR1 is ENHRY and CDR2 SYGVKD. This CDR3 is 14 amino acids long. V was pared by 8 bases and J by 5 bases, with 17 bases between. In DNA form, the CDR3 reads TGTGCCATCGGCGCGGGCGTTGAAGGAGATACGCAGTATTTT. This encodes CAIGAGVEGDTQYF.

CDR3 protein: CASSRTGINQPQHF. Written as DNA, the CDR3 is TGTGCCAGCAGCCGGACAGGGATAAATCAGCCCCAGCATTTT. The chain recombines TRBV7-9 with TRBJ1-5, with 8 bases aligning to TRBD1. CDR3 length: 14 amino acids. V was pared by 5 bases and J by 4 bases, with 4 bases of the junction left unmatched. Germline V gene lookup returns CDR1 SEHNR and CDR2 FQNEAQ (reference sequence).

The chain employs TRBV7-8 and TRBJ2-6; TRBD1 agrees at 9 bases. In germline, CDR1 is SGHVS, CDR2 FQNEAQ. V dropped 3 bases and J dropped 2; count of bases not matched to a gene: 2. The CDR3 is made up of 16 amino acids. The CDR3 coding sequence is TGTGCCAGCAGCTTGACAGGGGGGGCTGGGGCCAACGTCCTGACTTTC. Translating gives CASSLTGGAGANVLTF.